The T cell receptor (beta chain) described here comes from a study of a mutant IDH1 vaccine in newly diagnosed glioma. For the study at large: The first vaccination came 4-6 weeks after radiotherapy alone, or with temozolomide cycles. Treated patients had a mean age of approximately 40 years and a 62.5% male, about 38% female split. Receipt of radiotherapy, temozolomide, or both preceded the study, and most received both.

Trimming stripped 4 bases from V and 3 bases from J, with 10 bases between. CDR1 SGHTA and CDR2 FQGNSA come from the germline V gene. The CDR3 length is 13 residues. Generated by immunoSEQ multiplex PCR, the TCRdb table keeps only in-frame clones and is missing some. The sample lists tens of thousands of clones, approximately 86% occurring once. Regarding time point: week 5, during vaccination. Every vaccination contained 300 ug of the mutant IDH1 20-mer peptide and was paired with topical imiquimod. The astrocytomas were IDH1-mutant, ATRX-negative, and WHO grade 3 or 4. With regard to this clone: Its antigen is not known.

The material was PBMCs, obtained from a glioma patient whose treatment included an IDH1 peptide vaccine. The chain recombines TRBV7-2 with TRBJ2-7; D uncertain. This TCR was sampled from a woman aged 18-30 years with glioma. Some clones in this sample may be carry-over from other donors' samples. CDR3 sequence: CASSSPDGYEQYF. In nucleotides, the CDR3 is TGTGCCAGCAGCTCCCCCGACGGCTACGAGCAGTACTTC.